This T cell receptor beta chain was identified during a study of OX40 agonist ivuxolimab in advanced cancers. Overall study results and limits: Among T cells, CD8+ cells averaged more expanded clones than CD4+ cells.

Clones were sequenced by immunoSEQ multiplex PCR, and TCRdb holds only the in-frame ones, with some missing. The repertoire holds around 80,000 clones, with more than 80% as singletons. Of note for this clone: Its specificity is unknown.

Trimming stripped 1 base from V and 5 bases from J, with 5 bases between. CDR1 is SGHVS, CDR2 FNYEAQ, per germline. The CDR3 sequence is 12 residues long. The sequence came from an adult with an advanced solid tumor such as melanoma, head and neck, liver or kidney cancer. Material: CD4+ or CD8+ T cells sorted from blood, obtained in a trial of the OX40 agonist ivuxolimab. The chain couples TRBV7-6 to TRBJ2-5; unclear D gene. For the CDR3, the DNA is TGTGCCAGCAGCTTAGGCTGGGAGACCCAGTACTTC. It translates to CASSLGWETQYF.